The source of this T cell receptor beta chain is a study of blood T cell repertoires in COVID-19. Study in general: Samples came from the United States, Italy and Spain, spanning acute and convalescent COVID-19. PBMCs, B-cell-depleted T cells, or T cells were the source of the cDNA or gDNA that made up the material.

CDR1 SGHDT and CDR2 YYEEEE come from the germline V gene. V shed 4 bases, J shed 0 bases, and the junction held 1 base outside the gene matches. The CDR3 runs 14 residues. Original methodology: Cell counts per sample came from amplifying reference gene primers. Profiling relied on immunoSEQ multiplex PCR, and the TCRdb table lists in-frame clones only, not all of them. V and J calls and clone size are those listed in that table; D and trimming were worked out from the DNA. The repertoire consists of 250,000 to 350,000 clones, with approximately 91% occurring once and the leading ten covering about 12%.

This receptor was taken from a woman aged 60-70 years with acute or convalescent COVID-19. Sequencing input: peripheral blood. The V call is TRBV5-6, the J call TRBJ1-3, with TRBD1 matching 7 bases. In DNA, the CDR3 is TGTGCCAGCAGCCCAGGGGGCTCTGGAAACACCATATATTTT. Its translation is CASSPGGSGNTIYF.